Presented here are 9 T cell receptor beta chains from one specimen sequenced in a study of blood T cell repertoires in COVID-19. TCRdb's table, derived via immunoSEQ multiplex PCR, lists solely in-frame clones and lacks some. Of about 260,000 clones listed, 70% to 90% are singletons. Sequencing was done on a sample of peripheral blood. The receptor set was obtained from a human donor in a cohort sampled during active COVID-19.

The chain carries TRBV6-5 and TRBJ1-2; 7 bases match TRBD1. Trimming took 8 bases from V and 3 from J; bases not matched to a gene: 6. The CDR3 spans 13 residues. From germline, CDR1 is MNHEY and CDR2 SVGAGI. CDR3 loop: CASSWGQHYGYTF. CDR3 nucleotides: TGTGCCAGCTCTTGGGGACAGCACTATGGCTACACCTTC.

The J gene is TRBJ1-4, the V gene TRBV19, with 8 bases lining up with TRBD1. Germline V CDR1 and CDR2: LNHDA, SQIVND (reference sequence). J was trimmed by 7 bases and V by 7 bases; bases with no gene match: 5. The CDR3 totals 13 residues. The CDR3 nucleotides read TGTGCCAGTACCTTGCAGGGGGCTGAAAAACTGTTTTTT. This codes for CASTLQGAEKLFF.

CDR3 sequence reads: CASSDRQRGQPQHF. The DNA of the CDR3 is TGTGCCAGCAGTGACAGACAGCGCGGTCAGCCCCAGCATTTT. V and J are TRBV6-4 and TRBJ1-5; possible D gene TRBD1, 5 bases. The CDR3 is made up of 14 amino acids. Trimming took off 2 bases at V and 6 bases at J, with 11 bases between the two ends. The germline V gene encodes CDR1 MRHNA and CDR2 SNTAGT.

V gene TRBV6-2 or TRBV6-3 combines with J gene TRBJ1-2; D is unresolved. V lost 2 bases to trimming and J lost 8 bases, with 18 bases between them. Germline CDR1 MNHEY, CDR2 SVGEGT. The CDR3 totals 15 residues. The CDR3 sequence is CASSYILGLNRGYTF. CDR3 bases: TGTGCCAGCAGTTACATTTTGGGCCTAAATAGGGGCTACACCTTC.

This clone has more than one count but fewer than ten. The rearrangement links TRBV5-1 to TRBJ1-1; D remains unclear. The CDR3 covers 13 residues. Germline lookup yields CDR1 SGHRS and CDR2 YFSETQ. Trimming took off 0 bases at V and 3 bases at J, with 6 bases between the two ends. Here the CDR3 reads CASSLGGDTEAFF. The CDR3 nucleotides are TGCGCCAGCAGCTTGGGGGGAGACACTGAAGCTTTCTTT.

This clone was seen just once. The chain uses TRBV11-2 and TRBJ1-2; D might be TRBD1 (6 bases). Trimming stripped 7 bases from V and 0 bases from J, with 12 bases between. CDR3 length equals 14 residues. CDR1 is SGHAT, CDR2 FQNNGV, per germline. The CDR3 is CASIRDTTNYGYTF. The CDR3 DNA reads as TGTGCCAGCATCCGGGACACTACTAACTATGGCTACACCTTC.

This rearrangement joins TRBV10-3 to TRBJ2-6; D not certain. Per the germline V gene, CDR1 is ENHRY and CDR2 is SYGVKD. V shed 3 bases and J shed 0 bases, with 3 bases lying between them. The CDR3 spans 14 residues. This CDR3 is CAISDHSGANVLTF. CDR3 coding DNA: TGTGCCATCAGTGACCACTCTGGGGCCAACGTCCTGACTTTC.

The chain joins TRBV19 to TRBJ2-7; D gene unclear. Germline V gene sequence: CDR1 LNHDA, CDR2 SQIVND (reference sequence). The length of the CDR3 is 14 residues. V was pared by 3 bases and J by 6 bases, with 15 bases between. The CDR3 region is CASSIRIDKAEQYF. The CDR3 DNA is TGTGCCAGTAGTATTAGAATAGACAAGGCCGAGCAGTACTTC.

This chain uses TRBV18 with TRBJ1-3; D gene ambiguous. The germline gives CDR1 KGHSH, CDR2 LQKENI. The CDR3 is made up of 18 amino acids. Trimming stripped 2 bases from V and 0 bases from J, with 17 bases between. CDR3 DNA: TGTGCCAGCTCACCATTCAACTCTGAGAGCCTCTCTGGAAACACCATATATTTT. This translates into CASSPFNSESLSGNTIYF.